Below are 20 T cell receptor beta chains sequenced from a single sample in a study of blood T cell repertoires in COVID-19. Sequencing used immunoSEQ multiplex PCR; TCRdb keeps in-frame clones, though not all of them. The sample shows about 160,000 clones, 90% of them seen only once. Material for sequencing was peripheral blood. The receptors shown here come from a man aged 55 to 69 with active or convalescent COVID-19.

The chain couples TRBV2 to TRBJ1-2, with a possible D match to TRBD1 (5 bases). This CDR3 spans 16 amino acids. The V end was cut by 6 bases, the J end by 6 bases, with 23 bases between. Looked up from germline, CDR1 is SNHLY and CDR2 is FYNNEI. CDR3 protein: CASSITRGDSSNGYTF. CDR3 coding DNA: TGTGCCAGCAGCATCACTCGGGGGGATAGCAGTAATGGCTACACCTTC.

This clone was recorded only once. This CDR3 reads CASSPRTSGSTDTQYF. The CDR3 bases are TGTGCCAGCTCACCGAGGACTAGCGGGAGCACAGATACGCAGTATTTT. The V call is TRBV18, the J call TRBJ2-3; the match to TRBD2 covers 11 bases. The CDR3 sequence is 16 residues long. Losses at the gene ends were 3 bases for V and 0 bases for J; bases not matched to a gene: 2. The germline gives CDR1 KGHSH, CDR2 LQKENI.

The chain links TRBV27 to TRBJ1-3; D call uncertain. This CDR3 spans 13 amino acids. CDR1 is MNHEY, CDR2 SMNVEV, per germline (reference sequence). Trimming shortened V by 3 bases and J by 4 bases, and 7 bases separated the two germline ends. The CDR3 DNA sequence: TGTGCCAGCAGTTTTTCCAGGGGAAACACCATATATTTT. Encoded protein: CASSFSRGNTIYF.

This clone was seen a handful of times. The gene calls are TRBV19 and TRBJ2-1, with TRBD2 identical over 15 bases. After removal of 7 bases from V and 6 bases from J, the junction contained 7 bases not matched to a gene. Looked up from germline, CDR1 is LNHDA and CDR2 is SQIVND (reference sequence). The CDR3 covers 16 residues. Here the CDR3 DNA reads TGTGCCAGTACTCAACCGGGACTAGCGGGAGGCAATGAGCAGTTCTTC. It yields the protein CASTQPGLAGGNEQFF.

The CDR3 region has the DNA TGTGCCAGTAGTATAGGAGGAAAGGGGCCCTCCTATGGCTACACCTTC. This codes for CASSIGGKGPSYGYTF. The rearrangement joins TRBV19 to TRBJ1-2, with D perhaps matching TRBD1 (5 bases). Trimming pared 1 base from V and 4 bases from J, leaving 16 bases between. The CDR3 runs 16 residues. The germline V gene encodes CDR1 LNHDA and CDR2 SQIVND (reference sequence).

This sequence joins TRBV7-2 and TRBJ2-1, with D maybe TRBD2 (5 bases). This CDR3 comprises 16 residues. From germline, CDR1 is SGHTA and CDR2 FQGNSA. V gave up 1 base and J gave up 2 bases, with 12 bases separating them. For the CDR3, the DNA is TGTGCCAGCAGCTTAGGACGGGATCTGACCTACAATGAGCAGTTCTTC. This encodes CASSLGRDLTYNEQFF.

This chain links TRBV13 with TRBJ2-5, with a tentative D call TRBD2 (5 bases). CDR3 size: 14 residues. Trimming stripped 5 bases from V and 7 bases from J, with 17 bases between. CDR1 and CDR2 (germline): PRHDT, FYEKMQ (reference sequence). The CDR3 loop reads CASSALVARGTQYF. The DNA of the CDR3 is TGTGCCAGCAGCGCTCTAGTCGCCCGGGGGACCCAGTACTTC. Filled out from reference TRBV13 and TRBJ2-5, the complete variable domain reads AAGVIQSPRHLIKEKRETATLKCYPIPRHDTVYWYQQGPGQDPQFLISFYEKMQSDKGSIPDRFSAQQFSDYHSELNMSSLELGDSALYFCASSALVARGTQYFGPGTRLLVL.

The gene calls are TRBV19 and TRBJ2-2; D gene unclear. Germline CDR1 and CDR2: LNHDA and SQIVND (reference sequence). V lost 5 bases and J lost 5, with 9 bases in between. The CDR3 runs to 13 residues. CDR3 DNA sequence: TGTGCCAGTAGTCTGAGATTGACCGGGGAGCTGTTTTTT. Protein: CASSLRLTGELFF.

The chain carries TRBV25-1 and TRBJ2-5, with a weak D call TRBD2 (5 bases). CDR1 is MGHDK and CDR2 is SYGVNS in the germline V gene. With 6 bases removed from V and 1 base from J, the gap between germline ends came to 12 bases. The CDR3 runs to 14 residues. CDR3 nucleotides: TGTGCCAGCAGCCCCTTCGAGGGCCAAGAGACCCAGTACTTC. Translating it yields CASSPFEGQETQYF.

The V and J genes are TRBV7-9 and TRBJ2-2; D call uncertain. Deletions cut 5 bases from V and 8 bases from J, with 9 bases between. Germline V gene data show CDR1 as SEHNR and CDR2 as FQNEAQ (reference sequence). This CDR3 spans 12 amino acids. CDR3 nucleotides: TGTGCCAGCAGCCTGGGCCGAGGGGAGCTGTTTTTT. Its protein product is CASSLGRGELFF.

CDR3 sequence: CASSLAAGQGAHEQYF. The CDR3 region has the DNA TGTGCCAGCAGCTTGGCCGCGGGACAGGGGGCCCACGAGCAGTACTTC. The rearrangement joins TRBV5-4 to TRBJ2-7; TRBD1 matches at 12 bases. The CDR3 contains 16 residues. Germline lookup yields CDR1 SGHNT and CDR2 YYREEE (reference sequence). The V gene end was trimmed by 0 bases and the J gene end by 5 bases; junction bases not matched to a gene: 6.

The chain couples TRBV19 to TRBJ1-5; the match to TRBD1 covers 10 bases. This CDR3 is 18 amino acids long. The germline V gene has CDR1 LNHDA and CDR2 SQIVND (reference sequence). V lost 5 bases, J lost 2 bases, and 12 bases stayed unmatched. The CDR3 protein is CASSGSPGTGVRNQPQHF. The CDR3 nucleotides are TGTGCCAGTAGTGGATCGCCCGGGACAGGGGTCCGCAATCAGCCCCAGCATTTT.

V usage is TRBV5-1 and J usage is TRBJ2-7, with TRBD1 matching 8 bases. Germline loops: CDR1 SGHRS, CDR2 YFSETQ. V was clipped by 7 bases and J by 2 bases; unmatched bases: 5. The CDR3 totals 13 residues. The CDR3 sequence is CASWRTGTYEQYF. In DNA, the CDR3 is TGCGCCAGCTGGCGGACAGGGACCTACGAGCAGTACTTC.

The gene calls are TRBV15 and TRBJ1-5; no firm D call. The germline V and J ends were trimmed by 7 bases and 4 bases, with 14 bases remaining between them. The length of the CDR3 is 14 residues. Germline loops: CDR1 LNHNV, CDR2 YYDKDF (reference sequence). CDR3 bases: TGTGCCACCACCCCCTCAAGAGGGAATCAGCCCCAGCATTTT. Translated, it gives CATTPSRGNQPQHF. Full variable domain (rest looked up from reference TRBV15 and TRBJ1-5): DAMVIQNPRYQVTQFGKPVTLSCSQTLNHNVMYWYQQKSSQAPKLLFHYYDKDFNNEADTPDNFQSRRPNTSFCFLDIRSPGLGDTAMYLCATTPSRGNQPQHFGDGTRLSIL.

The rearrangement uses TRBV7-2 and TRBJ2-2; 7 bases are a match to TRBD2. Germline CDR1 SGHTA, CDR2 FQGNSA. The V gene end was trimmed by 4 bases and the J gene end by 1 base; junction bases not matched to a gene: 3. The CDR3 extends over 15 amino acids. The CDR3 sequence is CASSSTSRNTGELFF. CDR3 in DNA: TGTGCCAGCAGCTCGACTAGCCGGAACACCGGGGAGCTGTTTTTT.

A single count supports this clone. The chain joins TRBV28 to TRBJ1-2; D gene uncertain. CDR1 is MDHEN and CDR2 is SYDVKM in the germline V gene. The CDR3 covers 11 residues. Trimming took off 10 bases at V and 0 bases at J, with 6 bases between the two ends. CDR3 protein: CATHSNYGYTF. The CDR3 bases are TGTGCCACCCATTCTAACTATGGCTACACCTTC.

About this clone itself: The identical CDR3 is also encoded by other nucleotide sequences in the sample. The chain combines TRBV19 with TRBJ1-1; 8 bases line up with TRBD1. The CDR3 has 15 amino acids. Germline V gene sequence: CDR1 LNHDA, CDR2 SQIVND (reference sequence). V shed 3 bases, J shed 2 bases, and the junction held 5 bases outside the gene matches. The CDR3 sequence: CASSIQGALNTEAFF. CDR3 bases: TGTGCCAGTAGTATCCAGGGGGCTTTAAACACTGAAGCTTTCTTT.

The rearrangement links TRBV11-2 to TRBJ2-1; 8 bases align to TRBD2. CDR1 is SGHAT and CDR2 is FQNNGV in the germline V gene. V was pared by 0 bases and J by 9 bases, with 4 bases of the junction left unmatched. The CDR3 contains 14 residues. CDR3 residues: CASSLEGLGGEQFF. CDR3 nucleotide sequence: TGTGCCAGCAGCTTAGAGGGACTAGGTGGTGAGCAGTTCTTC.

This chain's CDR3 is CASSLTGKGAGNTIYF. CDR3 nucleotide sequence: TGTGCCAGCAGCTTAACCGGGAAGGGTGCTGGAAACACCATATATTTT. The rearrangement joins TRBV13 to TRBJ1-3; no clear D. V was clipped by 2 bases and J by 2 bases, with 13 bases between them. Germline CDR1 and CDR2: PRHDT and FYEKMQ (reference sequence). The length of the CDR3 is 16 residues.

V and J are TRBV10-2 and TRBJ1-1; D call uncertain. Trimming left V 2 bases short and J 6 bases short, with 10 bases between. Germline CDR1 and CDR2: WSHSY and SAAADI. CDR3 length: 13 amino acids. CDR3 nucleotide sequence: TGCGCCAGCAGTGAGCAGGAGGAAGCTGAAGCTTTCTTT. Residues: CASSEQEEAEAFF.